One and the same sample provided the 32 T cell receptor beta chains below, sequenced in a study of stem cell transplantation in POMP-related autoinflammatory disease (dated by TCRdb to about 2021). The time point tag for this specimen amounts to: after hematopoietic stem cell transplant. The library was generated by the immunoSEQ multiplex PCR assay. Imported from immuneACCESS, the table was reduced by TCRdb to in-frame sequences with V and J called. These copies leave out some clones; in studies compared against another copy, an unresolved V gene accounts for under half, and the cause of the remainder is not known. This sample lists about 4,900 clones; 92% were detected once. Clones ranked in the top ten supply about 2.5% of the sample. The material sequenced was CD8+ T cells from PBMCs, taken after stem cell transplantation. These TCRs come from a human patient with POMP-related autoinflammation and immune dysregulation (PRAID). After transplantation, some T cells may belong to the graft donor instead of the recipient.

This clone showed up just a few times. This rearrangement joins TRBV7-9 to TRBJ1-1, with D perhaps TRBD1 (6 bases). Germline V CDR1 and CDR2: SEHNR, FQNEAQ (reference sequence). Trimming stripped 4 bases from V and 4 bases from J, with 10 bases between. This CDR3 has 13 residues. This CDR3 is CASSSRGSTEAFF. In nucleotides, the CDR3 is TGTGCCAGCAGCTCCAGGGGTAGCACTGAAGCTTTCTTT.

The chain carries TRBV5-6 and TRBJ2-1; D remains unclear. Germline V lookup: CDR1 SGHDT, CDR2 YYEEEE. V dropped 0 bases and J dropped 2 bases, with 9 bases sitting between them. The CDR3 is 15 amino acids. Here the CDR3 reads CASSLVSFPYNEQFF. The CDR3 DNA reads as TGTGCCAGCAGCTTGGTGTCCTTCCCCTACAATGAGCAGTTCTTC.

The chain is built from TRBV7-9 and TRBJ1-1; unclear D gene. This CDR3 comprises 11 residues. CDR1 and CDR2 (germline): SEHNR, FQNEAQ (reference sequence). Between the trimmed V and J ends, which lost 1 base and 6 bases, there was a span of 3 bases. The CDR3 DNA is TGTGCCAGCAGCTTAGGTTCTGAAGCTTTCTTT. Translation gives CASSLGSEAFF.

This clone has more than one count but fewer than ten. The chain employs TRBV7-9 and TRBJ1-1, with D hard to call. CDR3 length: 12 amino acids. Deletions cut 2 bases from V and 2 bases from J, with 3 bases between. Per the germline V gene, CDR1 is SEHNR and CDR2 is FQNEAQ (reference sequence). The CDR3 DNA sequence: TGTGCCAGCAGCTTAAGCAACACTGAAGCTTTCTTT. Amino acid sequence: CASSLSNTEAFF.

This clone was counted once. The V gene is TRBV4-3, the J gene TRBJ2-1; D is undetermined. The CDR3 is made up of 16 amino acids. Per germline, CDR1 LGHNA and CDR2 YSLEER. Trimming removed 0 bases from V and 0 bases from J, with 9 bases in between. The CDR3, as DNA: TGCGCCAGCAGCCAAGACACACAGAGCTCCTACAATGAGCAGTTCTTC. It yields the protein CASSQDTQSSYNEQFF.

V usage is TRBV3-1 (or the pseudogene TRBV3-2) and J usage is TRBJ2-7; weak D call: TRBD2 (5 bases). Trimming stripped 0 bases from V and 0 bases from J, with 9 bases between. Germline lookup yields CDR1 LGHDT and CDR2 YNNKEL (reference sequence). The CDR3 extends over 15 amino acids. The CDR3 DNA follows: TGTGCCAGCAGCCAAGATCTTAGCGACTCCTACGAGCAGTACTTC. This translates into CASSQDLSDSYEQYF.

The J gene is TRBJ2-1, the V gene TRBV27; D remains unclear. CDR3 size: 13 residues. Germline V gene data show CDR1 as MNHEY and CDR2 as SMNVEV (reference sequence). Trimming shortened V by 2 bases and J by 2 bases, and 4 bases separated the two germline ends. CDR3 bases: TGTGCCAGCAGTTTACTTACCTACAATGAGCAGTTCTTC. Translated, it gives CASSLLTYNEQFF.

The chain is built from TRBV28 and TRBJ2-1; 7 nucleotides agree with TRBD2. CDR1 is MDHEN and CDR2 is SYDVKM in the germline V gene. V was clipped by 4 bases and J by 8 bases; unmatched bases: 8. This CDR3 contains 14 residues. CDR3 region: CASSSLGGIDEQFF. As DNA, the CDR3 is TGTGCCAGCAGTTCCCTGGGGGGGATAGATGAGCAGTTCTTC.

The rearrangement uses TRBV14 and TRBJ2-5, with 8 nucleotides matching TRBD2. The CDR3 runs to 15 residues. After removal of 4 bases from V and 4 bases from J, the junction contained 8 bases not matched to a gene. CDR1 SGHDN and CDR2 FVKESK come from the germline V gene. For the CDR3, the DNA is TGTGCCAGCAGCCTGGGACTAGAACTGGGAGAGACCCAGTACTTC. Its protein is CASSLGLELGETQYF.

The V gene is TRBV6-6, the J gene TRBJ1-5; a weak D match, TRBD1 (5 bases). The V gene's germline CDR1 is MNHNY and CDR2 SVGAGI (reference sequence). The CDR3 runs to 14 residues. V lost 6 bases and J lost 9, with 18 bases in between. The CDR3 spells CASRARGPRSPQHF. The CDR3 nucleotides read TGTGCCAGCAGAGCTAGGGGACCTCGGTCGCCCCAGCATTTT.

This clone occurred a few times. This sequence joins TRBV7-9 and TRBJ2-5; D unresolved. V was pared by 10 bases and J by 2 bases, with 17 bases between. Looked up from germline, CDR1 is SEHNR and CDR2 is FQNEAQ (reference sequence). The CDR3 has 14 residues. The CDR3 DNA is TGTGCCACCTCGGGCAGCCTAAAGCAAGAGACCCAGTACTTC. It translates to CATSGSLKQETQYF.

The V call is TRBV7-7, the J call TRBJ2-7; D might be TRBD1 (6 bases). The CDR3 runs to 15 residues. Germline-derived CDR1 and CDR2 are SSHAT and FNYEAQ (reference sequence). CDR3 loop: CASASGAGVDYEQYF. CDR3 bases: TGTGCTAGCGCGAGTGGGGCAGGGGTGGACTACGAGCAGTACTTC.

The chain links TRBV27 to TRBJ1-2, with D perhaps TRBD1 (5 bases). This CDR3 contains 13 residues. CDR1 is MNHEY, CDR2 SMNVEV, per germline (reference sequence). Between the trimmed V and J ends, which lost 5 bases and 4 bases, there was a span of 11 bases. In nucleotides, the CDR3 is TGTGCCAGCAGTCCCCCGGGGGGCTATGGCTACACCTTC. Protein: CASSPPGGYGYTF.

The CDR3 sequence is CASSGGTSGLWANEQYF. The CDR3 DNA reads as TGTGCCAGCAGTGGAGGGACTAGCGGGCTGTGGGCCAACGAGCAGTACTTC. The chain is built from TRBV27 and TRBJ2-7, with 12 positions matching TRBD2. The CDR3 loop spans 17 amino acids. Germline assignment: CDR1 MNHEY and CDR2 SMNVEV (reference sequence). The ends lost 5 bases at V and 5 bases at J; junction bases unmatched: 13.

This chain connects TRBV28 to TRBJ1-6; D is ambiguous. Germline CDR1 is MDHEN and CDR2 is SYDVKM. This CDR3 is 14 amino acids long. V was pared by 5 bases and J by 13 bases, with 18 bases between. DNA for the CDR3: TGTGCCAGCAGTCCGGCGGCGGCCCGAGATCCCCTCCACTTT. Translating gives CASSPAAARDPLHF.

This clone occurred once. The J gene is TRBJ1-1, the V gene TRBV7-9, with 7 bases aligning to TRBD1. This CDR3 contains 12 residues. The germline CDR1 and CDR2 sequences are SEHNR and FQNEAQ (reference sequence). V was pared by 5 bases and J by 6 bases, with 3 bases of the junction left unmatched. The CDR3 DNA reads TGTGCCAGCAGCCTTGGGACAGCTGAAGCTTTCTTT. Residues: CASSLGTAEAFF.

This sequence joins TRBV11-3 and TRBJ2-7; possibly TRBD2 for D (7 bases). V was pared by 5 bases and J by 2 bases, with 22 bases between. From germline, CDR1 is SGHNT and CDR2 YENEEA. CDR3 size: 17 residues. In DNA, the CDR3 is TGTGCCAGCAGCCCCGGTTCGTCGGCGGGGGCTCCCTACGAGCAGTACTTC. This translates into CASSPGSSAGAPYEQYF.

This chain joins TRBV2 and TRBJ2-1; D unresolved. Germline CDR1 SNHLY, CDR2 FYNNEI. The CDR3 consists of 10 residues. The V gene lost 4 bases and the J gene lost 14 bases, with 9 bases spanning the gap. This chain's CDR3 is CASSGYGEFF. CDR3 DNA sequence: TGTGCCAGCAGTGGGTATGGTGAGTTCTTC.

This rearrangement joins TRBV24-1 to TRBJ2-7, with a weak D call TRBD2 (5 bases). CDR3 length equals 16 residues. In germline, CDR1 is KGHDR, CDR2 SFDVKD. V lost 4 bases and J lost 2, with 17 bases in between. Written as DNA, the CDR3 is TGTGCCACCAGTGACTCGGGGATCGACGGTACCTACGAGCAGTACTTC. This encodes CATSDSGIDGTYEQYF.

The rearrangement links TRBV5-4 to TRBJ2-3; the match to TRBD2 covers 9 bases. This CDR3 is built from 20 residues. V trimming: 3 bases; J trimming: 0 bases; junction bases outside the gene matches: 17. Germline CDR1 SGHNT, CDR2 YYREEE (reference sequence). DNA of the CDR3: TGTGCCAGCAGCTCTCCGACTAGCGGAGACCCGAACCTTAGCACAGATACGCAGTATTTT. Translated: CASSSPTSGDPNLSTDTQYF. Using reference TRBV5-4 and TRBJ2-3 for the parts outside the CDR3, the full variable domain is ETGVTQSPTHLIKTRGQQVTLRCSSQSGHNTVSWYQQALGQGPQFIFQYYREEENGRGNFPPRFSGLQFPNYSSELNVNALELDDSALYLCASSSPTSGDPNLSTDTQYFGPGTRLTVL.

V and J are TRBV28 and TRBJ2-1, with 9 bases fitting TRBD2. The CDR3 has 14 residues. V dropped 5 bases and J dropped 7; count of bases not matched to a gene: 6. Germline V gene data show CDR1 as MDHEN and CDR2 as SYDVKM. The CDR3 reads CASSLSGRINEQFF. DNA for the CDR3: TGTGCCAGCAGTCTTAGCGGGAGAATAAATGAGCAGTTCTTC. Based on the CDR3 plus reference TRBV28 and TRBJ2-1, the full variable domain is DVKVTQSSRYLVKRTGEKVFLECVQDMDHENMFWYRQDPGLGLRLIYFSYDVKMKEKGDIPEGYSVSREKKERFSLILESASTNQTSMYLCASSLSGRINEQFFGPGTRLTVL.

The CDR3 is CASSLGQGVGQYF. CDR3 bases: TGTGCCAGCAGTTTAGGACAGGGGGTCGGGCAGTACTTC. The chain uses TRBV27 and TRBJ2-7, with TRBD1 identical over 10 bases. V lost 2 bases and J lost 9; bases outside the gene matches: 4. Germline values: CDR1 MNHEY, CDR2 SMNVEV (reference sequence). The CDR3 spans 13 residues.

CDR3 region: CASSLGGSLEEQYF. CDR3 DNA: TGCGCCAGCAGCTTGGGAGGATCCCTTGAGGAGCAGTACTTC. V is TRBV5-1 and J is TRBJ2-7; D remains unclear. CDR1 and CDR2 (germline): SGHRS, YFSETQ. The CDR3 sequence is 14 residues long. V was trimmed by 0 bases and J by 7 bases, leaving 14 bases between them. The whole variable domain, filled in from reference TRBV5-1 and TRBJ2-7, reads KAGVTQTPRYLIKTRGQQVTLSCSPISGHRSVSWYQQTPGQGLQFLFEYFSETQRNKGNFPGRFSGRQFSNSRSEMNVSTLELGDSALYLCASSLGGSLEEQYFGPGTRLTVT.

Only one count was recorded for this clone. The CDR3 DNA follows: TGTGCCACCAGTGATTCCGGACTAGTTTTCTTC. Amino acids: CATSDSGLVFF. The gene calls are TRBV24-1 and TRBJ2-1; 7 bases agree with TRBD2. Germline CDR1 and CDR2: KGHDR and SFDVKD. The CDR3 is 11 residues long. After removal of 2 bases from V and 16 bases from J, the junction contained 4 bases not matched to a gene.

The chain joins TRBV4-3 to TRBJ2-7, with D hard to call. Germline CDR1 and CDR2: LGHNA and YSLEER. Between the trimmed V and J ends, which lost 1 base and 1 base, there was a span of 11 bases. The CDR3 loop spans 15 amino acids. This CDR3 reads CASSQGPDVSYEQYF. The CDR3 DNA is TGCGCCAGCAGCCAAGGCCCGGACGTTTCCTACGAGCAGTACTTC.

The chain couples TRBV27 to TRBJ2-1, with a weak D call TRBD2 (6 bases). The ends were cut back, 6 bases at V and 8 bases at J, with 11 bases in the middle. The CDR3 totals 12 residues. Germline V CDR1 and CDR2: MNHEY, SMNVEV (reference sequence). The CDR3 nucleotides read TGTGCCAGCAGCGGGAGTGGGTATGAGCAGTTCTTC. Its translation: CASSGSGYEQFF.

The J gene is TRBJ2-7, the V gene TRBV6-4, with a weak D call TRBD1 (5 bases). CDR1 is MRHNA and CDR2 is SNTAGT in the germline V gene. The V gene lost 6 bases and the J gene lost 6 bases, with 21 bases spanning the gap. The CDR3 totals 15 residues. Written as DNA, the CDR3 is TGTGCCAGCAGCCCCAATACAGGAGATTCGGGCGAGCAGTACTTC. This sequence encodes CASSPNTGDSGEQYF.

This sequence joins TRBV30 and TRBJ1-1; 8 nucleotides match TRBD1. J lost 6 bases, V lost 4 bases, and 13 bases had no gene match. The CDR3 is 15 residues long. Germline CDR1 and CDR2: GTSNPN and SVGIG (reference sequence). The CDR3 spells CAWTGGIVSWSEAFF. CDR3 DNA sequence: TGTGCCTGGACAGGGGGCATAGTCTCTTGGTCTGAAGCTTTCTTT.

This clone was detected once. This chain uses TRBV7-9 with TRBJ1-2; D not certain. CDR3 size: 16 residues. Trimming left V 6 bases short and J 1 base short, with 18 bases between. The germline CDR1 and CDR2 sequences are SEHNR and FQNEAQ (reference sequence). Here the CDR3 reads CASRKEADGLNYGYTF. CDR3 DNA: TGTGCCAGCAGAAAGGAGGCGGATGGGCTTAACTATGGCTACACCTTC.

The chain employs TRBV4-2 and TRBJ2-7; no clear D. Trimming cost V 0 bases and J 2 bases, with 11 bases left between them. The germline gives CDR1 LGHNA, CDR2 YNFKEQ. The CDR3 covers 15 residues. Written as DNA, the CDR3 is TGTGCCAGCAGCCAAGAATCGACTGACACCTACGAGCAGTACTTC. The encoded protein is CASSQESTDTYEQYF.

V usage is TRBV5-1 and J usage is TRBJ1-2; D is unclear. The V end was cut by 0 bases, the J end by 10 bases, with 10 bases between. The CDR3 consists of 12 residues. Germline V gene data show CDR1 as SGHRS and CDR2 as YFSETQ. The CDR3 DNA sequence: TGCGCCAGCAGCTTGGCCGCTGGGGACTACACCTTC. Its protein product is CASSLAAGDYTF.

This clone has more than one count but fewer than ten. The CDR3 here is CASSQAGQGFYEQYF. The CDR3 nucleotides are TGTGCCAGCAGCCAAGCGGGACAGGGGTTCTACGAGCAGTACTTC. V is TRBV3-1 (or the pseudogene TRBV3-2) and J is TRBJ2-7; 10 bases fit TRBD1. Germline assignment: CDR1 LGHDT and CDR2 YNNKEL (reference sequence). V shed 1 base and J 3 bases; nucleotides not matched to a gene: 3. The CDR3 is 15 residues long.